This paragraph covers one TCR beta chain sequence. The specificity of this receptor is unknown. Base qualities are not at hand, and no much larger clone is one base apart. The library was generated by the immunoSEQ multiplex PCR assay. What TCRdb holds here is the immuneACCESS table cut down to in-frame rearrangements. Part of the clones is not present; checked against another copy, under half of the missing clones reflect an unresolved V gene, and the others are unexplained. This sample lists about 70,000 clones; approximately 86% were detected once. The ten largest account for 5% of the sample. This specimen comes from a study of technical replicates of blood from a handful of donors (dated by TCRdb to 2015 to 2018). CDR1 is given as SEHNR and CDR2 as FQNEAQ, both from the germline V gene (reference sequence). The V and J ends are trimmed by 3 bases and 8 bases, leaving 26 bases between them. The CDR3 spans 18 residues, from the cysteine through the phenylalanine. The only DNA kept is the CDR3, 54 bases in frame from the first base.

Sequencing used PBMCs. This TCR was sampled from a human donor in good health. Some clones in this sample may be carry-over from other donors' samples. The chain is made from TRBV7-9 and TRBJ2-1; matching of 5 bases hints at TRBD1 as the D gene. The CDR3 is CASSFATVKVVGRDEQFF. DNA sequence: TGTGCCAGCAGCTTCGCGACAGTGAAAGTTGTGGGAAGGGATGAGCAGTTCTTC.